This T cell receptor beta chain was sequenced in a study of cytomegalovirus exposure and HLA in healthy donors. Use of 60 Vbeta and 13 Jbeta primers characterized the PCR. Clones were read by immunoSEQ multiplex PCR, and TCRdb kept only the in-frame ones, dropping some. The sample holds around 90,000 clones, approximately 79% seen once. Germline loops: CDR1 SGHRS, CDR2 YFSETQ. The junction had 11 bases not matched to a gene; V was cut back by 4 bases and J by 1 base. The CDR3 is 17 amino acids. V usage is TRBV5-1 and J usage is TRBJ2-5, with TRBD1 matching over 9 bases. This receptor was identified in a man aged 25-45 years in good health and CMV-seronegative. The material sequenced was PBMCs. CDR3 residues: CASSMGTGKVGQETQYF. In nucleotides, the CDR3 is TGCGCCAGCAGCATGGGGACAGGGAAGGTGGGCCAAGAGACCCAGTACTTC.